This entry describes one T cell receptor (beta chain). This clone was recorded once. Its binding antigen is unknown. Base qualities are not recorded, but no much larger clone differs from it by a single base. This sample is part of a study of T cell changes during pregnancy in multiple sclerosis (dated by TCRdb to between 2018 and 2020). Notes on the research overall: Changes in the T cell repertoire over the course of pregnancy were examined in this study in women with multiple sclerosis.

Library construction relied on the immunoSEQ multiplex PCR assay. TCRdb obtained this table from immuneACCESS and retained in-frame rearrangements with V and J assigned. These tables miss some clones; where compared with another copy, unresolved V genes account for less than half of the shortfall, and the remainder is unexplained. For this sample the table gives some 69,000 clones, of which 90% to 95% were detected only once. The ten biggest clones cover approximately 2.1% of the sample. Ends trimmed: V by 4 bases, J by 2 bases; bases unmatched to a gene: 4. CDR1 and CDR2 are drawn from the germline V gene (reference sequence): MNHEY, SMNVEV. Including cysteine and phenylalanine, the CDR3 has 16 amino acids. The entry retains the CDR3 DNA only, 48 bases that are in frame from base 1.

The V and J genes are TRBV27 and TRBJ2-1, and 11 junctional nucleotides match TRBD2. Specimen: peripheral blood, collected in the second trimester of pregnancy. The origin of this receptor is a female donor in good health, enrolled as a control in a pregnancy study. The DNA is as follows: TGTGCCAGCAGTTACTCACTAGCGGGGGCCTACAATGAGCAGTTCTTC. It codes for CASSYSLAGAYNEQFF.